The rows below give T cell receptor beta chains drawn from one sample of a study of T cell changes during pregnancy in multiple sclerosis. The method was immunoSEQ multiplex PCR; TCRdb's version includes in-frame clones alone and lacks a portion of them. This repertoire shows tens of thousands of clones, 85% to 95% found once; its top ten account for 0.61%. The sample here was CD4+ T cells from peripheral blood mononuclear cells, taken in the third trimester of pregnancy. The receptors were sampled from a female donor with multiple sclerosis, enrolled in a pregnancy study. Both conserved end residues are part of each CDR3. The D gene is left open where the match is weak. Clone size is stated in some rows and not others, as once, few, many or a class when expanded.

d_call: TRBD2; j_call: TRBJ2-3; clone_size: once; v_call: TRBV10-1; cdr3_aa: CASHIAGGQADTQYF; cdr3_nt: TGCGCCAGCCACATAGCGGGGGGGCAGGCAGATACGCAGTATTTT
d_call: TRBD2; j_call: TRBJ2-1; clone_size: -; v_call: TRBV7-9; cdr3_aa: CASSLELAVYNEQFF; cdr3_nt: TGTGCCAGCAGCTTAGAACTAGCGGTCTACAATGAGCAGTTCTTC
d_call: TRBD1; j_call: TRBJ2-1; clone_size: -; v_call: TRBV29-1; cdr3_aa: CSVGQGISYNEQFF; cdr3_nt: TGCAGCGTCGGACAGGGGATCTCCTACAATGAGCAGTTCTTC
d_call: TRBD1; j_call: TRBJ1-2; clone_size: few; v_call: TRBV9; cdr3_aa: CASSRRGLGYTF; cdr3_nt: TGTGCCAGCAGCCGTAGGGGGCTCGGCTACACCTTC
d_call: -; j_call: TRBJ1-5; clone_size: -; v_call: TRBV6-1; cdr3_aa: CAIGQNNQPQHF; cdr3_nt: TGTGCCATCGGACAGAACAATCAGCCCCAGCATTTT
d_call: -; j_call: TRBJ1-2; clone_size: -; v_call: TRBV11-2; cdr3_aa: CASSLTEVGGYTF; cdr3_nt: TGTGCCAGCAGCTTAACTGAGGTTGGCGGCTACACCTTC
d_call: -; j_call: TRBJ2-7; clone_size: -; v_call: TRBV30; cdr3_aa: CAWSVGLWNYEQYF; cdr3_nt: TGTGCCTGGAGTGTAGGACTTTGGAACTACGAGCAGTACTTC
d_call: TRBD1; j_call: TRBJ1-1; clone_size: -; v_call: TRBV5-1; cdr3_aa: CASSPRDRGNTEAFF; cdr3_nt: TGCGCCAGCAGTCCCCGGGACAGGGGAAACACTGAAGCTTTCTTT
d_call: TRBD1; j_call: TRBJ1-2; clone_size: -; v_call: TRBV9; cdr3_aa: CASSAQGGGVYGYTF; cdr3_nt: TGTGCCAGCAGCGCACAGGGGGGGGGAGTCTATGGCTACACCTTC
d_call: TRBD1; j_call: TRBJ1-4; clone_size: -; v_call: TRBV4-3; cdr3_aa: CASSQDFGAGGIGTNEKLFF; cdr3_nt: TGCGCCAGCAGCCAAGATTTTGGGGCAGGGGGGATTGGTACTAATGAAAAACTGTTTTTT
d_call: -; j_call: TRBJ2-5; clone_size: -; v_call: TRBV7-6; cdr3_aa: CASSLAEETQYF; cdr3_nt: TGTGCCAGCAGCTTAGCCGAAGAGACCCAGTACTTC
d_call: TRBD1; j_call: TRBJ1-5; clone_size: -; v_call: TRBV10-3; cdr3_aa: CAISSGGSQPQHF; cdr3_nt: TGTGCCATCAGTTCAGGGGGAAGTCAGCCCCAGCATTTT
d_call: -; j_call: TRBJ2-3; clone_size: -; v_call: TRBV2; cdr3_aa: CASRGAAITDTQYF; cdr3_nt: TGTGCCAGCAGGGGGGCAGCGATCACAGATACGCAGTATTTT
d_call: -; j_call: TRBJ1-2; clone_size: few; v_call: TRBV6-1; cdr3_aa: CASSETAGYGYTF; cdr3_nt: TGTGCCAGCAGTGAAACGGCAGGGTATGGCTACACCTTC
d_call: TRBD2; j_call: TRBJ2-1; clone_size: -; v_call: TRBV2; cdr3_aa: CASSEVPGLASHEQFF; cdr3_nt: TGTGCCAGCAGTGAGGTTCCGGGACTAGCTTCTCATGAGCAGTTCTTC
d_call: -; j_call: TRBJ1-5; clone_size: -; v_call: TRBV7-2; cdr3_aa: CASSLHGGSNQPQHF; cdr3_nt: TGTGCCAGCAGCTTACACGGGGGAAGCAATCAGCCCCAGCATTTT
d_call: TRBD2; j_call: TRBJ2-1; clone_size: -; v_call: TRBV10-2; cdr3_aa: CASLGGREGRFNEQFF; cdr3_nt: TGCGCCAGCTTGGGTGGGCGGGAGGGCCGGTTCAATGAGCAGTTCTTC
d_call: TRBD1; j_call: TRBJ2-2; clone_size: -; v_call: TRBV28; cdr3_aa: CASSLRQGAGTGELFF; cdr3_nt: TGTGCCAGCAGTTTAAGGCAGGGGGCGGGCACCGGGGAGCTGTTTTTT
d_call: TRBD1; j_call: TRBJ1-6; clone_size: -; v_call: TRBV19; cdr3_aa: CASSPTGRTLGSPLHF; cdr3_nt: TGTGCCAGTAGCCCGACAGGGCGGACCCTTGGTTCACCCCTCCACTTT
d_call: -; j_call: TRBJ1-5; clone_size: -; v_call: TRBV2; cdr3_aa: CASSEWSQGRSNQPQHF; cdr3_nt: TGTGCCAGCAGTGAATGGTCTCAGGGAAGGAGCAATCAGCCCCAGCATTTT
d_call: TRBD1; j_call: TRBJ2-1; clone_size: once; v_call: TRBV7-2; cdr3_aa: CASSLVPGGRDEQFF; cdr3_nt: TGTGCCAGCAGCTTAGTGCCAGGGGGTAGGGATGAGCAGTTCTTC
d_call: -; j_call: TRBJ1-1; clone_size: few; v_call: TRBV4-1; cdr3_aa: CASSHADRSNTEAFF; cdr3_nt: TGCGCCAGCAGCCATGCGGACAGATCGAACACTGAAGCTTTCTTT
d_call: TRBD2; j_call: TRBJ2-7; clone_size: -; v_call: TRBV18; cdr3_aa: CASSTSGGFYEQYF; cdr3_nt: TGTGCCAGCTCAACTAGCGGGGGCTTCTACGAGCAGTACTTC
d_call: -; j_call: TRBJ2-2; clone_size: -; v_call: TRBV10-3; cdr3_aa: CAIKSTGERTGELFF; cdr3_nt: TGTGCCATCAAATCGACAGGCGAACGGACCGGGGAGCTGTTTTTT
d_call: TRBD1; j_call: TRBJ2-5; clone_size: -; v_call: TRBV7-2; cdr3_aa: CASSQTGPTQYF; cdr3_nt: TGTGCCAGCAGCCAGACAGGGCCGACCCAGTACTTC
d_call: TRBD1; j_call: TRBJ1-1; clone_size: -; v_call: TRBV7-2; cdr3_aa: CASSPQGGATEAFF; cdr3_nt: TGTGCCAGCAGCCCCCAGGGGGGAGCCACTGAAGCTTTCTTT
d_call: -; j_call: TRBJ1-1; clone_size: -; v_call: TRBV7-2; cdr3_aa: CASSQGRVAEAFF; cdr3_nt: TGTGCCAGCAGCCAGGGGAGGGTCGCTGAAGCTTTCTTT
d_call: -; j_call: TRBJ2-5; clone_size: once; v_call: TRBV6-5; cdr3_aa: CASSYGQNTYQETQYF; cdr3_nt: TGTGCCAGCAGTTACGGACAGAATACTTACCAAGAGACCCAGTACTTC
d_call: -; j_call: TRBJ1-2; clone_size: -; v_call: TRBV19; cdr3_aa: CASSALGASYGYTF; cdr3_nt: TGTGCCAGTAGTGCCCTAGGGGCGTCCTATGGCTACACCTTC
d_call: -; j_call: TRBJ2-3; clone_size: -; v_call: TRBV5-1; cdr3_aa: CASSSSTGYTQYF; cdr3_nt: TGCGCCAGCAGCTCCTCCACGGGATATACGCAGTATTTT
d_call: TRBD1; j_call: TRBJ1-2; clone_size: -; v_call: TRBV10-3; cdr3_aa: CAISELPGQQSFANYGYTF; cdr3_nt: TGTGCCATCAGTGAGTTACCGGGACAGCAGAGTTTCGCTAACTATGGCTACACCTTC
d_call: -; j_call: TRBJ1-5; clone_size: -; v_call: TRBV5-5; cdr3_aa: CASSSWQGQPQHF; cdr3_nt: TGTGCCAGCAGCTCATGGCAGGGTCAGCCCCAGCATTTT
d_call: TRBD1; j_call: TRBJ2-1; clone_size: -; v_call: TRBV6-6; cdr3_aa: CASSYQGAAYNEQFF; cdr3_nt: TGTGCCAGCAGTTACCAGGGGGCAGCCTACAATGAGCAGTTCTTC
d_call: -; j_call: TRBJ1-5; clone_size: once; v_call: TRBV6-5; cdr3_aa: CASSSAAGTRPQHF; cdr3_nt: TGTGCCAGCAGTTCCGCAGCGGGGACAAGGCCCCAGCATTTT
d_call: TRBD1; j_call: TRBJ1-2; clone_size: -; v_call: TRBV4-3; cdr3_aa: CASSQDQGQGDYGYTF; cdr3_nt: TGCGCCAGCAGCCAAGATCAGGGACAGGGGGACTATGGCTACACCTTC
d_call: -; j_call: TRBJ2-7; clone_size: -; v_call: TRBV6-1; cdr3_aa: CASFHYEQYF; cdr3_nt: TGTGCCAGCTTCCATTACGAGCAGTACTTC
d_call: -; j_call: TRBJ2-7; clone_size: -; v_call: TRBV29-1; cdr3_aa: CSALTAGGYEQYF; cdr3_nt: TGCAGCGCCCTCACCGCCGGGGGCTACGAGCAGTACTTC
d_call: TRBD1; j_call: TRBJ2-7; clone_size: -; v_call: TRBV6-1; cdr3_aa: CASSVETGIGEQYF; cdr3_nt: TGTGCCAGCAGTGTAGAGACAGGGATTGGCGAGCAGTACTTC
d_call: TRBD2; j_call: TRBJ2-3; clone_size: -; v_call: TRBV7-2; cdr3_aa: CASSAPSGRTDTQYF; cdr3_nt: TGTGCCAGCAGCGCACCTAGCGGGAGAACGGATACGCAGTATTTT
d_call: -; j_call: TRBJ2-3; clone_size: -; v_call: TRBV4-1; cdr3_aa: CASSQGDSSTDTQYF; cdr3_nt: TGCGCCAGCAGCCAAGGGGACTCCTCCACAGATACGCAGTATTTT
d_call: -; j_call: TRBJ1-2; clone_size: -; v_call: TRBV10-3; cdr3_aa: CAISESTTGHRLSYTF; cdr3_nt: TGTGCCATCAGTGAGTCAACAACAGGTCATCGGCTTAGCTACACCTTC
d_call: -; j_call: TRBJ1-1; clone_size: -; v_call: TRBV5-1; cdr3_aa: CASSLGRGAGTEAFF; cdr3_nt: TGCGCCAGCAGCTTGGGTCGGGGGGCGGGCACTGAAGCTTTCTTT
d_call: -; j_call: TRBJ1-1; clone_size: -; v_call: TRBV5-8; cdr3_aa: CASSPLVQGEAFF; cdr3_nt: TGTGCCAGCAGCCCTCTGGTCCAGGGAGAAGCTTTCTTT
d_call: TRBD1; j_call: TRBJ1-1; clone_size: few; v_call: TRBV30; cdr3_aa: CAWVTGTGNTEAFF; cdr3_nt: TGTGCCTGGGTTACCGGGACAGGGAACACTGAAGCTTTCTTT
d_call: -; j_call: TRBJ1-1; clone_size: -; v_call: TRBV29-1; cdr3_aa: CSVDWGGNTEAFF; cdr3_nt: TGCAGCGTTGATTGGGGGGGAAACACTGAAGCTTTCTTT
d_call: -; j_call: TRBJ1-4; clone_size: once; v_call: TRBV2; cdr3_aa: CASILRGQEGKLFF; cdr3_nt: TGTGCCAGCATTCTCCGGGGTCAGGAGGGAAAACTGTTTTTT
d_call: TRBD1; j_call: TRBJ2-1; clone_size: -; v_call: TRBV2; cdr3_aa: CASRNLGTAYNEQFF; cdr3_nt: TGTGCCAGCAGGAACCTCGGGACAGCTTACAATGAGCAGTTCTTC
d_call: -; j_call: TRBJ1-2; clone_size: -; v_call: TRBV7-2; cdr3_aa: CASSSIQGYTF; cdr3_nt: TGTGCCAGCAGCTCAATACAGGGCTACACCTTC
d_call: TRBD2; j_call: TRBJ2-3; clone_size: -; v_call: TRBV6-5; cdr3_aa: CATTGGIGDTQYF; cdr3_nt: TGTGCCACTACCGGGGGGATCGGAGATACGCAGTATTTT
d_call: -; j_call: TRBJ1-6; clone_size: -; v_call: TRBV7-8; cdr3_aa: CASSLPGHLSSYNSPLHF; cdr3_nt: TGTGCCAGCAGCTTACCGGGACACCTGAGCTCCTATAATTCACCCCTCCACTTT
d_call: TRBD2; j_call: TRBJ2-2; clone_size: -; v_call: TRBV11-3; cdr3_aa: CASSLDGGAGELFF; cdr3_nt: TGTGCCAGCAGCTTAGATGGGGGGGCCGGGGAGCTGTTTTTT
d_call: -; j_call: TRBJ1-2; clone_size: -; v_call: TRBV30; cdr3_aa: CAWSPGQSYGYTF; cdr3_nt: TGTGCCTGGAGTCCAGGGCAGAGCTATGGCTACACCTTC
d_call: TRBD1; j_call: TRBJ1-4; clone_size: -; v_call: TRBV6-1; cdr3_aa: CASSRDRNNEKLFF; cdr3_nt: TGTGCCAGCAGCCGGGACAGAAACAATGAAAAACTGTTTTTT
d_call: TRBD1; j_call: TRBJ2-3; clone_size: -; v_call: TRBV7-2; cdr3_aa: CASSSQGVGRGDTQYF; cdr3_nt: TGTGCCAGCAGCTCACAGGGAGTGGGCAGGGGGGATACGCAGTATTTT
d_call: TRBD2; j_call: TRBJ2-7; clone_size: -; v_call: TRBV27; cdr3_aa: CASSWGGLTVYEQYF; cdr3_nt: TGTGCCAGCAGTTGGGGGGGACTGACGGTCTACGAGCAGTACTTC
d_call: -; j_call: TRBJ2-5; clone_size: -; v_call: TRBV4-2; cdr3_aa: CASSQGLEETQYF; cdr3_nt: TGTGCCAGCAGCCAAGGGCTAGAAGAGACCCAGTACTTC
d_call: -; j_call: TRBJ1-3; clone_size: -; v_call: TRBV4-2; cdr3_aa: CASSRTGSSGNTIYF; cdr3_nt: TGTGCCAGCAGCAGAACAGGATCCTCTGGAAACACCATATATTTT
d_call: TRBD1; j_call: TRBJ2-7; clone_size: -; v_call: TRBV27; cdr3_aa: CASRDRVHEQYF; cdr3_nt: TGTGCCAGCAGGGACAGGGTCCACGAGCAGTACTTC